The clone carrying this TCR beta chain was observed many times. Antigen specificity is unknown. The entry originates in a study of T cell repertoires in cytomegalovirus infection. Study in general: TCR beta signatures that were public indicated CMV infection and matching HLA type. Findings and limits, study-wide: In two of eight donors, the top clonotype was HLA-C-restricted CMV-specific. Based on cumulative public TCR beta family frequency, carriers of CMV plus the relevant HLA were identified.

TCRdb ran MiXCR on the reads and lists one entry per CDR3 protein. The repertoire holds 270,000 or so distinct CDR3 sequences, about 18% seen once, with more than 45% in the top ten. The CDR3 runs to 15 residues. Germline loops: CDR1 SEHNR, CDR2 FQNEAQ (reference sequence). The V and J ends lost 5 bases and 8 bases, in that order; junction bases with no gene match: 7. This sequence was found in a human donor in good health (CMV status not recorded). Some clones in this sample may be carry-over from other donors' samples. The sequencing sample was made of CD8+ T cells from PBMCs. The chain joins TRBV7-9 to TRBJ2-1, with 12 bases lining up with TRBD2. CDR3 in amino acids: CASSPSGGASDEQFF. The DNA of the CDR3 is TGTGCCAGCAGCCCTAGCGGGGGGGCCTCGGATGAGCAGTTCTTC.